This T cell receptor (beta chain) emerged from a study of T-cell reconstitution after alpha-beta-depleted transplantation in children. Study conclusions and caveats: Reportedly, only several hundred clones from non-depleted graft cells drove alpha-beta T-cell counts at about two months. Fresh T-cell production supplied most of the T-cell counts and diversity seen one year after transplant. There were some patients whose high TCRbeta diversity at day 60 came from surviving recipient T cells and thymic progenitors.

This clonotype showed up just a few times. Its antigen is still unknown. There are 13 residues in the CDR3. Germline lookup yields CDR1 GTSNPN and CDR2 SVGIG (reference sequence). V gave up 8 bases and J gave up 2 bases, with 13 bases separating them. Using unique molecular identifiers, the investigators prepared the TCRbeta library. MiXCR, run by TCRdb on the PCR reads, gives a single entry per CDR3 protein. The sample includes just under 250,000 distinct CDR3 sequences, under 30% seen only once; the top ten take about 2.5%. This TCR came from a girl aged 2 to 9 with Fanconi anemia, due to receive a stem cell transplant. The sample here was PBMCs, taken before TCRalphabeta/CD19-depleted stem cell transplant. The chain links TRBV30 to TRBJ1-3; D remains ambiguous. CDR3 sequence (DNA): TGTGCCGCTGGGGTAAGAGCTGGAAACACCATATATTTT. The encoded protein is CAAGVRAGNTIYF.